The 24 T cell receptor beta chains reported below all come from one sample, sequenced in a study of siplizumab effects on memory and regulatory T cells. Some clones are missing from TCRdb's copy, which holds only in-frame ones; the method was immunoSEQ multiplex PCR. The repertoire holds about 94,000 clones, 94% seen once, with around 0.31% in the top ten. The sequenced material came from non-Treg CD4+ T cells sorted from blood. The receptors were sampled from a human donor in good health.

The chain is built from TRBV2 and TRBJ1-6; the match to TRBD1 covers 8 bases. CDR3 length equals 15 residues. The germline V gene has CDR1 SNHLY and CDR2 FYNNEI. V trimming: 4 bases; J trimming: 10 bases; junction bases outside the gene matches: 9. The CDR3 DNA sequence: TGTGCCAGCAGTGGGTTGGCAGGGGGCAGCTCACCCCTCCACTTT. It encodes CASSGLAGGSSPLHF.

V and J are TRBV7-8 and TRBJ2-5; D is uncertain. Trimming shortened V by 3 bases and J by 5 bases, and 7 bases separated the two germline ends. The CDR3 consists of 12 residues. Germline lookup yields CDR1 SGHVS and CDR2 FQNEAQ. Here the CDR3 reads CASSFELETQYF. The CDR3 DNA reads as TGTGCCAGCAGCTTTGAATTGGAGACCCAGTACTTC.

The chain has TRBV5-4 and TRBJ2-7; 12 bases line up with TRBD2. This CDR3 has 15 residues. CDR1 SGHNT and CDR2 YYREEE come from the germline V gene (reference sequence). V shed 3 bases, J shed 4 bases, and the junction held 5 bases outside the gene matches. The CDR3 DNA reads TGTGCCAGCAGCTCCCGGACTAGCGGGGTTTACGAGCAGTACTTC. This translates into CASSSRTSGVYEQYF.

CDR3 coding DNA: TGCGCCAGCAGCCAAAGGGACAGGGCCCTGAACTCTGGAAACACCATATATTTT. The encoded protein is CASSQRDRALNSGNTIYF. The chain combines TRBV4-1 with TRBJ1-3, with TRBD1 matching 9 bases. The J segment lost 0 bases and the V segment lost 2 bases, leaving 8 bases of the junction unmatched. CDR3 length: 18 amino acids. The germline V gene has CDR1 MGHRA and CDR2 YSYEKL.

The rearrangement links TRBV19 to TRBJ1-1, with TRBD1 as a possible D gene (6 bases). Germline CDR1 reads LNHDA; CDR2 reads SQIVND (reference sequence). This CDR3 region has 13 residues. V was cut by 7 bases and J by 4 bases, with 13 bases left in between. The CDR3 here is CASTPAGVTEAFF. The CDR3 region has the DNA TGTGCCAGTACCCCCGCAGGGGTCACTGAAGCTTTCTTT. The complete variable domain, with remaining parts taken from reference TRBV19 and TRBJ1-1, reads DGGITQSPKYLFRKEGQNVTLSCEQNLNHDAMYWYRQDPGQGLRLIYYSQIVNDFQKGDIAEGYSVSREKKESFPLTVTSAQKNPTAFYLCASTPAGVTEAFFGQGTRLTVV.

CDR3 DNA: TGTGCCACCTCCCGGGACTTTAGCTACGAGCAGTACTTC. Its protein product is CATSRDFSYEQYF. V gene TRBV2 combines with J gene TRBJ2-7; D may be TRBD2 (6 bases). The CDR3 extends over 13 amino acids. CDR1 is SNHLY and CDR2 is FYNNEI in the germline V gene. V lost 10 bases and J lost 3, with 16 bases in between. Full variable domain (rest looked up from reference TRBV2 and TRBJ2-7): EPEVTQTPSHQVTQMGQEVILRCVPISNHLYFYWYRQILGQKVEFLVSFYNNEISEKSEIFDDQFSVERPDGSNFTLKIRSTKLEDSAMYFCATSRDFSYEQYFGPGTRLTVT.

The J gene is TRBJ2-3, the V gene TRBV5-6; D perhaps matches TRBD2 (7 bases). Germline lookup yields CDR1 SGHDT and CDR2 YYEEEE. The CDR3 has 18 residues. The ends were cut back, 0 bases at V and 2 bases at J, with 19 bases in the middle. Here the CDR3 DNA reads TGTGCCAGCAGCTTGGGGCCGCCGGGGGGCTATAACACAGATACGCAGTATTTT. Translating it yields CASSLGPPGGYNTDTQYF. The whole variable domain, remainder taken from reference TRBV5-6 and TRBJ2-3, is DAGVTQSPTHLIKTRGQQVTLRCSPKSGHDTVSWYQQALGQGPQFIFQYYEEEERQRGNFPDRFSGHQFPNYSSELNVNALLLGDSALYLCASSLGPPGGYNTDTQYFGPGTRLTVL.

The rearrangement uses TRBV2 and TRBJ2-1; D may match TRBD1 or TRBD2 (5 bases each). Looked up from germline, CDR1 is SNHLY and CDR2 is FYNNEI. The CDR3 sequence is 17 residues long. V was trimmed by 2 bases and J by 0 bases, leaving 14 bases between them. The CDR3 DNA reads TGTGCCAGCAGTGAAAGGTGGGGGACGAGCTCCTACAATGAGCAGTTCTTC. This encodes CASSERWGTSSYNEQFF.

This sequence joins TRBV5-4 and TRBJ1-2, with 9 bases matching TRBD1. The V gene end was trimmed by 4 bases and the J gene end by 5 bases; junction bases not matched to a gene: 9. This CDR3 region has 15 residues. CDR1 and CDR2 from the germline V gene are SGHNT and YYREEE (reference sequence). CDR3 DNA sequence: TGTGCCAGCAGCAAACGACAGGGGGTTTGGTATGGCTACACCTTC. Translated: CASSKRQGVWYGYTF.

The genes are TRBV30 and TRBJ2-7; 11 bases agree with TRBD2. The germline CDR1 and CDR2 sequences are GTSNPN and SVGIG (reference sequence). V dropped 3 bases and J dropped 0; count of bases not matched to a gene: 7. This CDR3 has 16 amino acids. The CDR3 sequence: CAWSGRGTSGSYEQYF. CDR3 coding DNA: TGTGCCTGGAGCGGAAGGGGGACTAGCGGCTCCTACGAGCAGTACTTC.

In DNA, the CDR3 is TGTGCCAGCAGTTCGACAGGGAATGGCTACACCTTC. Residues: CASSSTGNGYTF. The V gene is TRBV28, the J gene TRBJ1-2; the match to TRBD1 covers 7 bases. The V gene end was trimmed by 4 bases and the J gene end by 6 bases; junction bases not matched to a gene: 2. CDR1 and CDR2 from the germline V gene are MDHEN and SYDVKM. The CDR3 loop spans 12 amino acids.

The rearrangement uses TRBV9 and TRBJ1-3, with 10 positions matching TRBD1. The germline gives CDR1 SGDLS, CDR2 YYNGEE. J lost 7 bases, V lost 0 bases, and 10 bases had no gene match. CDR3 length: 17 amino acids. The CDR3 loop is CASSVDPGQGVLNTIYF. The CDR3 DNA follows: TGTGCCAGCAGCGTAGATCCAGGACAGGGGGTTTTGAACACCATATATTTT.

The chain joins TRBV6-6 to TRBJ2-5, with 7 bases identical to TRBD1. Germline V gene data show CDR1 as MNHNY and CDR2 as SVGAGI (reference sequence). V lost 5 bases to trimming and J lost 3 bases; unmatched junction nucleotides: 3. This CDR3 has 13 residues. Here the CDR3 reads CASSPGQKETQYF. CDR3 nucleotides: TGTGCCAGCAGTCCGGGACAGAAAGAGACCCAGTACTTC.

The chain uses TRBV9 and TRBJ1-2; 7 bases agree with TRBD1. Germline V gene sequence: CDR1 SGDLS, CDR2 YYNGEE. This CDR3 region has 14 residues. Trimming took 8 bases from V and 5 from J; bases not matched to a gene: 12. The CDR3 is CASTRSGTDYGYTF. The CDR3 bases are TGTGCCAGTACACGATCCGGGACAGATTATGGCTACACCTTC.

The J gene is TRBJ2-3, the V gene TRBV7-2; D remains unclear. V lost 4 bases and J 2 bases, leaving 7 bases between the germline ends. From germline, CDR1 is SGHTA and CDR2 FQGNSA. The CDR3 extends over 13 amino acids. The CDR3 region has the DNA TGTGCCAGCAGCTCGTTACTCACAGATACGCAGTATTTT. Translating it yields CASSSLLTDTQYF.

The CDR3 DNA reads TGTGCCAGCAGTGCTTGGGGGAGTGGTGCTAATGAAAAACTGTTTTTT. Its translation is CASSAWGSGANEKLFF. The chain recombines TRBV2 with TRBJ1-4; TRBD1 might be the D (5 bases). This CDR3 has 16 residues. The V end was cut by 4 bases, the J end by 3 bases, with 15 bases between. Germline CDR1 and CDR2: SNHLY and FYNNEI.

The rearrangement joins TRBV9 to TRBJ2-1; 13 nucleotides align to TRBD2. The CDR3 extends over 15 amino acids. CDR1 is SGDLS, CDR2 YYNGEE, per germline. V lost 4 bases to trimming and J lost 7 bases; unmatched junction nucleotides: 5. The CDR3 nucleotides read TGTGCCAGCAGCACGGGACTAGCGGGACGTAATGAGCAGTTCTTC. Protein product: CASSTGLAGRNEQFF.

The V and J genes are TRBV2 and TRBJ2-7; 7 bases agree with TRBD2. The CDR3 length is 14 residues. V dropped 4 bases and J dropped 5; count of bases not matched to a gene: 8. Germline V gene data show CDR1 as SNHLY and CDR2 as FYNNEI. CDR3 coding DNA: TGTGCCAGCAGTGTCGGGGGGAACGGTAACGAGCAGTACTTC. Residues: CASSVGGNGNEQYF. The full variable domain, in which reference TRBV2 and TRBJ2-7 provide the parts outside the CDR3, is EPEVTQTPSHQVTQMGQEVILRCVPISNHLYFYWYRQILGQKVEFLVSFYNNEISEKSEIFDDQFSVERPDGSNFTLKIRSTKLEDSAMYFCASSVGGNGNEQYFGPGTRLTVT.

The table lists this clone with a count of one. V usage is TRBV7-2 and J usage is TRBJ2-3, with D perhaps matching TRBD2 (5 bases). Germline CDR1 SGHTA, CDR2 FQGNSA. The CDR3 is made up of 17 amino acids. V was clipped by 3 bases and J by 1 base, with 17 bases between them. CDR3 sequence: CASSLRLAEVGTDTQYF. For the CDR3, the DNA is TGTGCCAGCAGCTTGAGGCTAGCCGAGGTGGGCACAGATACGCAGTATTTT.

The V and J genes are TRBV19 and TRBJ1-4; the D is unclear. This CDR3 has 13 amino acids. The V end lost 8 bases, the J end lost 8 bases, and 15 bases lay between the germline ends. Looked up from germline, CDR1 is LNHDA and CDR2 is SQIVND (reference sequence). The CDR3 DNA sequence: TGTGCCAGTTCCGAAGGCACAGACGAAAAACTGTTTTTT. Its protein is CASSEGTDEKLFF.

The CDR3 here is CASSLGSGIYEQYF. As DNA, the CDR3 is TGTGCCAGCAGCCTGGGCAGCGGGATCTACGAGCAGTACTTC. This chain uses TRBV7-8 with TRBJ2-5, with TRBD2 matching 7 bases. The DNA end lines up better with TRBJ2-7; the J call may be wrong. There are 14 residues in the CDR3. The V gene's germline CDR1 is SGHVS and CDR2 FQNEAQ.

J is TRBJ1-2 and V is TRBV5-6, with no clear D. Per the germline V gene, CDR1 is SGHDT and CDR2 is YYEEEE. The CDR3 has 12 residues. Trimming pared 4 bases from V and 2 bases from J, leaving 6 bases between. The CDR3 region has the DNA TGTGCCAGCAGCCGTGACAACTATGGCTACACCTTC. Amino acids: CASSRDNYGYTF.

CDR3 region: CASSLASGGQETQYF. The DNA for the CDR3 is TGTGCCAGCAGCTTGGCTAGCGGGGGTCAAGAGACCCAGTACTTC. The chain employs TRBV5-6 and TRBJ2-5; 10 positions match TRBD2. CDR1 SGHDT and CDR2 YYEEEE come from the germline V gene. The CDR3 has 15 residues. V lost 0 bases and J lost 2; bases outside the gene matches: 1.

The gene calls are TRBV5-1 and TRBJ1-1; TRBD1 agrees at 7 bases. Germline CDR1 and CDR2: SGHRS and YFSETQ. The CDR3 runs to 15 residues. Losses at the gene ends were 0 bases for V and 4 bases for J; bases not matched to a gene: 6. CDR3 sequence: CASSLGQGLGTEAFF. The DNA for the CDR3 is TGCGCCAGCAGCTTGGGACAGGGCCTGGGCACTGAAGCTTTCTTT.